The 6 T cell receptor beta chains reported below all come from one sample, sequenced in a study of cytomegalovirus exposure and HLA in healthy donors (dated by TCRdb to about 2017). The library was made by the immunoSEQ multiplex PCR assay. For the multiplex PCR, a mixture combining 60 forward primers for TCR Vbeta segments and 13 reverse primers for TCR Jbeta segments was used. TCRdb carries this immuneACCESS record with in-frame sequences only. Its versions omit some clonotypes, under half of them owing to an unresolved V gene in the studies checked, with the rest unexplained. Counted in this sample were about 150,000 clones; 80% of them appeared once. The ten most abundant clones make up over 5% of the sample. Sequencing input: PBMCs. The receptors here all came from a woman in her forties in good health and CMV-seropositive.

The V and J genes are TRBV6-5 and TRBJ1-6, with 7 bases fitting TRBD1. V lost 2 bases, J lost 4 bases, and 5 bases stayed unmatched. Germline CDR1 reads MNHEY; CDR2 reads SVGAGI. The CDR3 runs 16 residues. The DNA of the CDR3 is TGTGCCAGCAGTTACATTGCGGGACAGTATAATTCACCCCTCCACTTT. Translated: CASSYIAGQYNSPLHF.

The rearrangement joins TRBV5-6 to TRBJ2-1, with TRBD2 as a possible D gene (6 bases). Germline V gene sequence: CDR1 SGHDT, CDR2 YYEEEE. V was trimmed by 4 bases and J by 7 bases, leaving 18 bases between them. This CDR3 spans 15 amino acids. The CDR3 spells CASSVGTFFYNEQFF. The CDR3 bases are TGTGCCAGCAGCGTTGGGACTTTTTTTTATAATGAGCAGTTCTTC. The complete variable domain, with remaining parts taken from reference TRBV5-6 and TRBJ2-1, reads DAGVTQSPTHLIKTRGQQVTLRCSPKSGHDTVSWYQQALGQGPQFIFQYYEEEERQRGNFPDRFSGHQFPNYSSELNVNALLLGDSALYLCASSVGTFFYNEQFFGPGTRLTVL.

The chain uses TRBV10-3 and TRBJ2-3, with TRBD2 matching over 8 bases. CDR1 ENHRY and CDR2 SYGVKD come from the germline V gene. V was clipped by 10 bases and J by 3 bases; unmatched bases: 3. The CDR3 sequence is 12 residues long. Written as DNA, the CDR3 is TGTGCCACCGCTAGCGGGACAGATACGCAGTATTTT. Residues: CATASGTDTQYF.

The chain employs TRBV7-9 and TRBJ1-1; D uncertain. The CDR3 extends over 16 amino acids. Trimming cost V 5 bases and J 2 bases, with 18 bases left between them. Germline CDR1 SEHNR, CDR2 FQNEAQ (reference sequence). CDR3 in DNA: TGTGCCAGCAGCAAGGCGGGTCTCTATTATAACACTGAAGCTTTCTTT. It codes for CASSKAGLYYNTEAFF.

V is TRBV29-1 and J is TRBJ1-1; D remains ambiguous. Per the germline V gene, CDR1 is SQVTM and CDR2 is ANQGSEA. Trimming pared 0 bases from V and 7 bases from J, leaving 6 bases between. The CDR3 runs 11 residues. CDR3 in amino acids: CSVEDPGEAFF. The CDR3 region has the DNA TGCAGCGTTGAAGATCCCGGTGAAGCTTTCTTT.

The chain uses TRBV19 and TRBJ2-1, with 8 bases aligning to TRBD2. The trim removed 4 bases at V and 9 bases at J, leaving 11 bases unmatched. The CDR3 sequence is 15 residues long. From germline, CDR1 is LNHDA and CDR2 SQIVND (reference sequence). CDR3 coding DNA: TGTGCCAGTAGTAGACCAGCGGGAGTCATGGGTGAGCAGTTCTTC. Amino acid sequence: CASSRPAGVMGEQFF.